This T cell receptor beta chain was recorded in a study of Graves' ophthalmopathy and Graves' hyperthyroidism. Study-wide findings and caveats: Separation of ophthalmopathy from stable hyperthyroidism was achieved by a 13-signature model, at approximately 90% sensitivity and 81.08% specificity.

Excluded were patients with other autoimmune diseases, uncontrolled infections, pregnancy or lactation. Patients were diagnosed from clinical symptoms, serum thyroxine, TRAb, thyroid ultrasound and orbital computed tomography. On this clonotype: As yet, its antigen is unknown.

RNA transcripts served as template for amplifying TCR beta CDR3 sequences. Amplification began with first-round RT-PCR using HTBI primers, then second-round multiplex PCR was performed. MiXCR, run by TCRdb on the multiplex PCR reads, gives a single entry per CDR3 protein. The data show 900,000 to 1,200,000 distinct CDR3 sequences, about 40% seen once. V lost 5 bases to trimming and J lost 7 bases; unmatched junction nucleotides: 10. This CDR3 contains 15 residues. The gene calls are TRBV12-3 or TRBV12-4 and TRBJ2-7, with TRBD1 matching 11 bases. This TCR derives from an adult man with Graves' hyperthyroidism. The source material was peripheral blood or thyroid tissue (not recorded which). CDR3 in DNA: TGTGCCAGCAGTCCCCAACCCGGGACAGGGGGAGAGCAGTACTTC. The encoded protein is CASSPQPGTGGEQYF.